Listed here are 3 T cell receptor beta chains from one sample, sequenced in a study of blood T cell repertoires in COVID-19. Sequenced by immunoSEQ multiplex PCR; TCRdb stores in-frame clones only, minus some. The sample includes about 62,000 clones, 76% seen only once; the top ten take roughly 6.7%. Sequenced material: peripheral blood. The receptors here all came from a woman between 50 and 59 years old with active or convalescent COVID-19.

DNA of the CDR3: TGTGCCACCAGTGATATTCAGGGGGGATACAATGAGCAGTTCTTC. Translating it yields CATSDIQGGYNEQFF. V gene TRBV24-1 combines with J gene TRBJ2-1; a possible D gene is TRBD1 (7 bases). V was pared by 3 bases and J by 4 bases, with 12 bases between. The CDR3 totals 15 residues. Germline V gene sequence: CDR1 KGHDR, CDR2 SFDVKD.

The V gene is TRBV9, the J gene TRBJ2-5; 8 bases line up with TRBD1. There are 14 residues in the CDR3. V was pared by 4 bases and J by 2 bases, with 4 bases of the junction left unmatched. The germline gives CDR1 SGDLS, CDR2 YYNGEE. The CDR3 nucleotides read TGTGCCAGCAGCATTGGACAGGGACAAGAGACCCAGTACTTC. Encoded protein: CASSIGQGQETQYF.

The gene calls are TRBV12-3 or TRBV12-4 and TRBJ2-7; D possibly corresponds to TRBD2 (5 bases). The CDR3 covers 13 residues. V shed 5 bases and J shed 1 base, with 9 bases lying between them. The CDR3: CASSPSGSYEQYF. CDR3 coding DNA: TGTGCCAGCAGTCCCAGCGGTTCCTACGAGCAGTACTTC.